The 7 T cell receptor beta chains given below trace back to one sample, sequenced in a study of shared clonotypes between healthy human individuals. Only in-frame clones appear in the TCRdb table, and some are missing; sequencing was by immunoSEQ multiplex PCR. The data show about 2.1 million clones, with 90% to 95% seen just once and 1.5% to 2% held by the top ten. Naive-designated CD8 cells lacked CD45RO, were positively enriched for CCR7, and omitted terminally differentiated effector memory CD45RA+ cells. Sequenced: naive CD8+ T cells from PBMCs. These receptors all come from a man between 18 and 35 years old in good health. Some clones in this sample may be carry-over from other donors' samples.

This chain uses TRBV6-5 with TRBJ1-4; unclear D gene. The V gene's germline CDR1 is MNHEY and CDR2 SVGAGI. The CDR3 sequence is 14 residues long. The V end lost 8 bases, the J end lost 5 bases, and 15 bases lay between the germline ends. CDR3 in amino acids: CASAWAESNEKLFF. The CDR3 DNA sequence: TGTGCCAGCGCCTGGGCAGAGTCGAATGAAAAACTGTTTTTT.

Concerning this clone: Other DNA sequences of this sample code for an identical CDR3. This rearrangement joins TRBV9 to TRBJ2-7, with 7 bases matching TRBD1. The germline CDR1 and CDR2 sequences are SGDLS and YYNGEE. V trimming: 3 bases; J trimming: 2 bases; junction bases outside the gene matches: 5. The CDR3 extends over 14 amino acids. This CDR3 is CASSADRAPYEQYF. CDR3 nucleotides: TGTGCCAGCAGCGCCGACAGGGCCCCCTACGAGCAGTACTTC.

V and J are TRBV5-4 and TRBJ2-7; 9 positions match TRBD2. Germline V gene data show CDR1 as SGHNT and CDR2 as YYREEE (reference sequence). There are 14 residues in the CDR3. V dropped 0 bases and J dropped 4; count of bases not matched to a gene: 2. CDR3 sequence: CASSLDGLAYEQYF. The CDR3 coding sequence is TGTGCCAGCAGCTTGGACGGACTAGCGTACGAGCAGTACTTC.

The V and J genes are TRBV5-6 and TRBJ1-3; 9 bases match TRBD1. The length of the CDR3 is 15 residues. With 0 bases clipped from V and 2 bases from J, the junction kept 0 bases outside the gene matches. Germline loops: CDR1 SGHDT, CDR2 YYEEEE. CDR3 sequence: CASSLDRGPGNTIYF. The DNA of the CDR3 is TGTGCCAGCAGCTTGGACAGGGGGCCTGGAAACACCATATATTTT.

This chain uses TRBV19 with TRBJ2-7; D remains ambiguous. Deletions cut 3 bases from V and 4 bases from J, with 7 bases between. This CDR3 contains 12 residues. The germline CDR1 and CDR2 sequences are LNHDA and SQIVND (reference sequence). The CDR3 loop is CASSIPPYEQYF. In nucleotides, the CDR3 is TGTGCCAGTAGTATTCCACCGTACGAGCAGTACTTC.

The chain employs TRBV2 and TRBJ2-1; the match to TRBD2 covers 7 bases. The CDR3 runs to 16 residues. The V and J ends lost 8 bases and 5 bases, in that order; junction bases with no gene match: 15. Germline V CDR1 and CDR2: SNHLY, FYNNEI. The CDR3 nucleotides are TGTGCCAGCCCCCACAGGAAGACTAGCCCTAACAATGAGCAGTTCTTC. Amino acids: CASPHRKTSPNNEQFF.

Comments on this clone: This sample also contains other DNA sequences that code for the same CDR3. V gene TRBV6-5 combines with J gene TRBJ1-2; no firm D call. The CDR3 has 12 amino acids. The V gene lost 3 bases and the J gene lost 4 bases, with 6 bases spanning the gap. In germline, CDR1 is MNHEY, CDR2 SVGAGI. The CDR3, as DNA: TGTGCCAGCAGTTATGGCGGCTATGGCTACACCTTC. Amino acid sequence: CASSYGGYGYTF.